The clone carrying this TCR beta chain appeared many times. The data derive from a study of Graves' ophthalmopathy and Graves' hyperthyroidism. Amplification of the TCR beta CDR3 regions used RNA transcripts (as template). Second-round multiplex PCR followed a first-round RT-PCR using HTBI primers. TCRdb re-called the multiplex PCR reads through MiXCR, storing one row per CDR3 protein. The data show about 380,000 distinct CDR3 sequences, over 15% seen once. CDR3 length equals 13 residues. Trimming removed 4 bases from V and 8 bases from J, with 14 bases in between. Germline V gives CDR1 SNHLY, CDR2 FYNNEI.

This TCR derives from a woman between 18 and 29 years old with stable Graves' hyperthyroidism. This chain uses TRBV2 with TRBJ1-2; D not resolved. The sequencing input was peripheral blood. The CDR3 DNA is TGTGCCAGCAGTGCGGAGAGCGGAAGGGGCTACACCTTC. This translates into CASSAESGRGYTF.